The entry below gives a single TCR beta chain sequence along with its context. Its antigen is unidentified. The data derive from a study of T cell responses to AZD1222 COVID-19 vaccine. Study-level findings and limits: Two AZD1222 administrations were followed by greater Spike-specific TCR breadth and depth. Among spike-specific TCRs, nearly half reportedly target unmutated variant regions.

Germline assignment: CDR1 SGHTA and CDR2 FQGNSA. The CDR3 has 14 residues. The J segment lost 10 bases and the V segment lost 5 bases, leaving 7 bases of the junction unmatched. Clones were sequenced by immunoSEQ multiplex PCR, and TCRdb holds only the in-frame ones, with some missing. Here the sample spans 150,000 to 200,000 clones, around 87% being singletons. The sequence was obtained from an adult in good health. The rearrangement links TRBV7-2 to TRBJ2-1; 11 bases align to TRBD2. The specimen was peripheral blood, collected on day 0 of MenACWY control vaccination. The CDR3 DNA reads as TGTGCCAGCAGCCAGACTAGCGGGGAGTGGGAGCAGTTCTTC. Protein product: CASSQTSGEWEQFF.